Here is one TCR beta chain with its context. This clonotype has just one count. The antigen it recognizes is unknown. Per-nucleotide qualities are absent, and no much larger clonotype sits a single base away. Libraries were prepared through 5' RACE. The data were produced on an Illumina HiSeq 2500. A second PCR of roughly 6 to 11 cycles was run with a J-beta primer mix and a sample-barcoded 5' primer. A template-switch 5' adaptor carrying 12 random nucleotides introduced a unique molecular identifier onto each TCR beta cDNA molecule. Each sample yielded at least 2.5 million CDR3-containing paired-end reads. First-strand cDNA synthesis was performed from all RNA using the Mint cDNA synthesis kit, with priming by a TRBC-specific oligonucleotide. After uracil-DNA glycosylase treatment, a first 18-cycle PCR used universal primers M1SS and BC2_uni_R on all cDNA. Regarding the original processing steps: Normalization of each sample was performed by random selection of 1 million high-quality reads, each carrying a distinct molecular identifier. Reads with shared molecular identifiers were discarded instead of being binned into consensus sequences. MiTCR, set to a Q25 quality threshold and the strictest error-elimination algorithm, was used for CDR3 identification, clonotype clustering and error correction. A nonparametric unseen species model with Euler transformation was used to estimate lower-bound total TCR beta diversity. TCRdb's own reprocessing of the public reads used fastp at Q25 and MiXCR and kept productive beta chains. Each record represents a unique CDR3 protein, reported with the most common genes and DNA among its rows. TCRdb, not the original authors, processed these V and J calls. This sample has around 1.5 million distinct CDR3 sequences in its table, and approximately 38% of those were observed once. 7.9% of the sample belongs to the ten largest clones.

The data derive from a study of blood T cells in healthy people across ages (dated by TCRdb to about 2015). A note on the overall study: Template switching captured roughly one uniquely barcoded TCR beta cDNA molecule per two T cells in model experiments. Using deep sequencing normalized with unique cDNA molecular identifiers, the study measured how TCR beta repertoire diversity changes with age. The donors were split into four age groups: young (average around 17 years), middle-aged (about 40), aged (roughly 68) and long-lived (under 90). To avoid experimental bias, donors of different ages were distributed randomly across sequencing lanes. For two donors (one aged 18 to 29 and one aged 80 or older), the study analyzed two additional independent replicas of 1 million unique cDNA reads from the same blood draw.

The CDR3 covers 13 residues, taking in both the cysteine and the phenylalanine. The entry retains the CDR3 DNA only, 39 bases that are in frame from base 1. Trimming takes 7 bases off V and 10 bases off J; junction bases not matched to a gene: 10. The germline V gene (reference sequence) provides CDR1 MNHEY and CDR2 SMNVEV. The full study reports these points: Observed TCR beta diversity per million T cells fell roughly linearly with age, and a significant reduction was already apparent by age roughly 40. Conclusive comparison of naive and antigen-experienced compartments was prevented by the profiling of bulk unsorted PBMCs. Because the CMV infection status of the donors was unknown, age-related changes in expanded clonotypes may potentially have been confounded. Estimates of total diversity from one million sequenced T cells were regarded as lower bounds and underestimates. Compared with the aged group, the long-lived group had more naive CD4+ T cells, fewer expanded clones and increased TCR diversity, suggesting age selection. Observed TCR beta diversity correlated strongly with the percentage of naive T cells measured by flow cytometry.

The donors were roughly 39 Caucasian individuals from Russia, aged 6 to 90 years, who were systemically healthy. Approximately 11 milliliters of peripheral blood were drawn from each donor into EDTA-treated Vacutainer tubes. Ficoll-Paque density-gradient centrifugation was used to isolate PBMCs, with at least 6.5 million per sample. Total RNA, at least 5 micrograms per sample, was extracted from PBMCs with Trizol reagent. The percentages of naive CD45RAhigh/CD27high T cells were determined by flow cytometry on a PBMC aliquot from every donor. This sequence originates from a woman under 30 in good health. The sequencing input was blood. The chain links TRBV27 with TRBJ2-7; the central 10 bases match TRBD2. The CDR3 region reads CASKREGSGAQYF. The DNA reads TGTGCCAGCAAGCGGGAGGGGAGTGGGGCCCAGTACTTC.